This T cell receptor beta chain was obtained from a study of blood T cell repertoires in COVID-19. Across the study: The cDNA or gDNA used as material had been derived from T cells, B-cell-depleted T cells, or PBMCs.

Measured with immunoSEQ multiplex PCR; TCRdb has only the in-frame clones, and not every one. The sample lists more than 110,000 clones, around 85% occurring once. V dropped 7 bases and J dropped 0 bases, with 10 bases sitting between them. This CDR3 comprises 13 residues. Germline V CDR1 and CDR2: MNHEY, SVGAGI. The sequence was collected from a man aged 50-60 years with acute or convalescent COVID-19. V is TRBV6-5 and J is TRBJ2-7; possibly TRBD2 for D (5 bases). The specimen was peripheral blood. This chain's CDR3 is CASTRGLSYEQYF. As DNA, the CDR3 is TGTGCCAGCACTCGTGGACTCTCCTACGAGCAGTACTTC.